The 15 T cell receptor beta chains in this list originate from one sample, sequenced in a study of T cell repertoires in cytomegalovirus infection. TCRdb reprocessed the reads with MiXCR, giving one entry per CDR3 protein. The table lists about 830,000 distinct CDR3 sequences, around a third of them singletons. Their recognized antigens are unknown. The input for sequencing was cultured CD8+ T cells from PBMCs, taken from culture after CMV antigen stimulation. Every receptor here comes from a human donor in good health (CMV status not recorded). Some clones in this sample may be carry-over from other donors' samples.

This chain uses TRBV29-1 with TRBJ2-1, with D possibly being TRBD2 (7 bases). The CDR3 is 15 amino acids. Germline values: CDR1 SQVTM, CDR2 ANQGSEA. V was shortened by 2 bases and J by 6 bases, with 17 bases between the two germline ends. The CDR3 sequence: CSVELPGEGGNEQFF. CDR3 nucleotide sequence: TGCAGCGTTGAATTACCAGGGGAGGGGGGCAATGAGCAGTTCTTC.

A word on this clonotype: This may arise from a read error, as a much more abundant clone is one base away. The chain's CDR3 is CASSQTGPYNSLLHF. CDR3 coding DNA: TGTGCCAGCAGCCAGACAGGGCCTTATAATTCACTCCTCCACTTT. The rearrangement joins TRBV7-6 to TRBJ1-6; 7 bases map to TRBD1. The length of the CDR3 is 15 residues. The germline gives CDR1 SGHVS, CDR2 FNYEAQ.

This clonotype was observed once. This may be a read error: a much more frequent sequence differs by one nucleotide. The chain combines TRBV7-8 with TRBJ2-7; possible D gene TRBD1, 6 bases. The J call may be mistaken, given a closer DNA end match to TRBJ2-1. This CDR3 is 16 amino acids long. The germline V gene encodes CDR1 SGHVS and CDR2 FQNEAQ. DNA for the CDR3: TGTGCCAGCAGCCAGCGAAGAGGGGGTCGTTCCTACGAGCAGTTCTTC. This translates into CASSQRRGGRSYEQFF.

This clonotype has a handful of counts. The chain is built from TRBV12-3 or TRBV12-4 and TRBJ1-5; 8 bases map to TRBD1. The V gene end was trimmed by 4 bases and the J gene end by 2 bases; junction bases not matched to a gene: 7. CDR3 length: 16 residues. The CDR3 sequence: CASSSPSGQGNQPQHF. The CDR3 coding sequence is TGTGCCAGCAGTTCCCCCTCGGGACAGGGCAATCAGCCCCAGCATTTT.

CDR3 loop: CASSGGEYYNEQFF. The CDR3 DNA sequence: TGTGCCAGCAGTGGAGGGGAATACTACAATGAGCAGTTCTTC. The gene calls are TRBV2 and TRBJ2-1; D possibly matches TRBD1 or TRBD2 (5 bases each). The germline V gene encodes CDR1 SNHLY and CDR2 FYNNEI. The CDR3 length is 14 residues. V was clipped by 4 bases and J by 3 bases, with 10 bases between them.

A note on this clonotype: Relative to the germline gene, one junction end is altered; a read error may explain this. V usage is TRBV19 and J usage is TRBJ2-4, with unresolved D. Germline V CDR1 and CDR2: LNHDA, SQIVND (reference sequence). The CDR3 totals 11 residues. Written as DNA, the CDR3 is TGTACCAGTAGCAAGGAAAACATTCAGTACTTC. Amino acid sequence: CTSSKENIQYF.

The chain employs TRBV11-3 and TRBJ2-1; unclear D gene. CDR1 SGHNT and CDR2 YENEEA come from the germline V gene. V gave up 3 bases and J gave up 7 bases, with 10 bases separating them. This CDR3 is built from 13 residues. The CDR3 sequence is CASSFRKGNEQFF. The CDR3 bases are TGTGCCAGCAGCTTCAGGAAAGGAAATGAGCAGTTCTTC.

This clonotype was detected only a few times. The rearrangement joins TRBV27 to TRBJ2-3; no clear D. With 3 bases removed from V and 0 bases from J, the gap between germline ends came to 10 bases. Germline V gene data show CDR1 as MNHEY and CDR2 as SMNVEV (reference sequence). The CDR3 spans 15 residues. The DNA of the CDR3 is TGTGCCAGCAGTTTGGTAAAGGGTAGCACAGATACGCAGTATTTT. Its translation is CASSLVKGSTDTQYF.

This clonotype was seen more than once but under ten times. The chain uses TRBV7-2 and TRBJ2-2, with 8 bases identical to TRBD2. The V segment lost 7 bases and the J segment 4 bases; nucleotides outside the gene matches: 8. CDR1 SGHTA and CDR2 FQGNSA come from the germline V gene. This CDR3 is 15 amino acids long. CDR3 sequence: CASTPGTSPTGELFF. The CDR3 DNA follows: TGTGCCAGCACCCCCGGGACTAGTCCCACCGGGGAGCTGTTTTTT.

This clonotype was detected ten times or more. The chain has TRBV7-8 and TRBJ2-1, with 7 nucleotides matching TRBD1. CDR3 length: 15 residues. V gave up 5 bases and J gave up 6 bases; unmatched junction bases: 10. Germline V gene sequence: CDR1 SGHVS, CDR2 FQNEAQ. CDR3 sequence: CASSPLRGPRNEQFF. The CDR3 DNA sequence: TGTGCCAGCAGCCCCTTGAGGGGGCCTCGCAATGAGCAGTTCTTC.

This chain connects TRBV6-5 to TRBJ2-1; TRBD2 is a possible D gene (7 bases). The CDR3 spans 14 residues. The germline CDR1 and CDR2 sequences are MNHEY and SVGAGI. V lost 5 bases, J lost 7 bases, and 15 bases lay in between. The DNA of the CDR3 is TGTGCCAGCAGTAAGACGAGGGGGGGAAATGAGCAGTTCTTC. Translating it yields CASSKTRGGNEQFF.

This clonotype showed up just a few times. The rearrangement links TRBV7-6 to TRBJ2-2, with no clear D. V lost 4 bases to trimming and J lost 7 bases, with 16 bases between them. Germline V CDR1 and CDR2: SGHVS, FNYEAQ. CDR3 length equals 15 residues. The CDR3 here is CASSSRLNPVGELFF. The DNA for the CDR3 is TGTGCCAGCAGCTCGAGACTGAACCCCGTCGGGGAGCTGTTTTTT.

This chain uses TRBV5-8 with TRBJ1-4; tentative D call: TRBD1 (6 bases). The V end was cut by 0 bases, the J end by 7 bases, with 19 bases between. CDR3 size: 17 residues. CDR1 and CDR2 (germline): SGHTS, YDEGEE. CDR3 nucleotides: TGTGCCAGCAGCTTGGCCTCCGGCACAGGGATAGGTGAAAAACTGTTTTTT. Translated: CASSLASGTGIGEKLFF.

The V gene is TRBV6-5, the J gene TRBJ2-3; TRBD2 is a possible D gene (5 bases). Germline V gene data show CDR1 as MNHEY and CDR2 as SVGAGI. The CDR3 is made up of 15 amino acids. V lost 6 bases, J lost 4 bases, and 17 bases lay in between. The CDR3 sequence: CASRAPGIGADTQYF. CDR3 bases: TGTGCCAGCAGAGCGCCGGGGATAGGCGCAGATACGCAGTATTTT.

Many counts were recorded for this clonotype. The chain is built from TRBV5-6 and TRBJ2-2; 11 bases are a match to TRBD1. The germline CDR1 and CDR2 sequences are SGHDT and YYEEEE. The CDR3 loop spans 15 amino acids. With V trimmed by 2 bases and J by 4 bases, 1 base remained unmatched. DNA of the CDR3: TGTGCCAGCAGCTTCGGGACAGGGGGCACCGGGGAGCTGTTTTTT. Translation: CASSFGTGGTGELFF. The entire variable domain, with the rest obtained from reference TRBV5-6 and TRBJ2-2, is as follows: DAGVTQSPTHLIKTRGQQVTLRCSPKSGHDTVSWYQQALGQGPQFIFQYYEEEERQRGNFPDRFSGHQFPNYSSELNVNALLLGDSALYLCASSFGTGGTGELFFGEGSRLTVL.